The T cell receptor beta chain under discussion was sequenced for a study of T cell repertoires in cytomegalovirus infection. Study context: A matching HLA type, together with CMV infection, was signaled by public TCR beta signatures.

Ten or more counts support this clonotype. Its target is unknown. The germline gives CDR1 MNHEY, CDR2 SMNVEV (reference sequence). Trimming pared 6 bases from V and 3 bases from J, leaving 11 bases between. The CDR3 loop spans 13 amino acids. Broader study findings: Within the response measured ex vivo, HLA-C-restricted CMV-specific TCR beta clonotypes were dominant. CMV carriers having the relevant HLA were flagged by cumulative public TCR beta family frequency.

TCRdb fed the reads into MiXCR, producing one record per CDR3 protein. The repertoire holds approximately 43,000 distinct CDR3 sequences, with 20% to 25% as singletons. The sample consisted of PBMCs, sequenced either directly or after in vitro stimulation (not recorded which). V gene TRBV27 combines with J gene TRBJ1-2; no firm D call. The receptor was isolated from a human donor in good health (CMV status not recorded). Some clones in this sample may be carry-over from other donors' samples. The CDR3 reads CASRTAGDYGYTF. The CDR3 DNA is TGTGCCAGCAGAACGGCGGGCGACTATGGCTACACCTTC.